This T cell receptor beta chain was captured by sequencing in a study of blood T cell repertoires in COVID-19. Overall study context: PBMCs, B-cell-depleted T cells, or T cells were the source of the cDNA or gDNA that made up the material.

This clone was detected only once. Germline loops: CDR1 MNHNS, CDR2 SASEGT. The CDR3 has 17 amino acids. V was clipped by 0 bases and J by 2 bases, with 14 bases between them. Method: immunoSEQ multiplex PCR; TCRdb's copy keeps in-frame clones and lacks some. Among a few hundred thousand clones listed, 88% were seen once. This TCR was sampled from a woman in her 70s with COVID-19, enrolled during active disease. V and J are TRBV6-1 and TRBJ1-5, with D uncertain. Sequenced material: peripheral blood. The CDR3 reads CASSEASGMVGNQPQHF. Here the CDR3 DNA reads TGTGCCAGCAGTGAAGCGTCGGGTATGGTCGGCAATCAGCCCCAGCATTTT.